This T cell receptor (beta chain) was documented in a study of T-cell reconstitution after alpha-beta-depleted transplantation in children. The J segment lost 7 bases and the V segment lost 0 bases, leaving 13 bases of the junction unmatched. The CDR3 consists of 17 residues. Germline V lookup: CDR1 GTSNPN, CDR2 SVGIG (reference sequence). The library targeted TCRbeta and was prepared with unique molecular identifiers. MiXCR was run by TCRdb on the PCR reads, yielding one entry per CDR3 protein. The sample carries 210,000 or so distinct CDR3 sequences, roughly a tenth recorded once. This specimen consisted of PBMCs, obtained before TCRalphabeta/CD19-depleted stem cell transplant. The gene calls are TRBV30 and TRBJ1-5; TRBD1 matches 9 bases. The origin of this receptor is a child under two years old with acute myeloid leukemia, due to receive a stem cell transplant. CDR3 DNA: TGTGCCTGGAGTGTAACCGGACAGGGGAGGATAGCCCAGCCCCAGCATTTT. Translating it yields CAWSVTGQGRIAQPQHF.